This T cell receptor (beta chain) was captured in a study of T cells after somatic rescue of genetic block. This table comes from immunoSEQ multiplex PCR, and its TCRdb copy is limited to in-frame clones, with some not included. In the table there are roughly 120,000 clones, around 90% of which are singletons. The CDR3 consists of 15 residues. Germline CDR1 is LNHDA and CDR2 is SQIVND (reference sequence). With V trimmed by 6 bases and J by 4 bases, 11 bases remained unmatched. This clonotype was sampled from a woman younger than 35. The sequenced material came from peripheral blood mononuclear cells (PBMCs). V usage is TRBV19 and J usage is TRBJ1-1; 7 bases match TRBD1. CDR3: CASSRQGALITEAFF. The CDR3 DNA follows: TGTGCCAGTAGCCGACAGGGCGCCCTGATCACTGAAGCTTTCTTT.